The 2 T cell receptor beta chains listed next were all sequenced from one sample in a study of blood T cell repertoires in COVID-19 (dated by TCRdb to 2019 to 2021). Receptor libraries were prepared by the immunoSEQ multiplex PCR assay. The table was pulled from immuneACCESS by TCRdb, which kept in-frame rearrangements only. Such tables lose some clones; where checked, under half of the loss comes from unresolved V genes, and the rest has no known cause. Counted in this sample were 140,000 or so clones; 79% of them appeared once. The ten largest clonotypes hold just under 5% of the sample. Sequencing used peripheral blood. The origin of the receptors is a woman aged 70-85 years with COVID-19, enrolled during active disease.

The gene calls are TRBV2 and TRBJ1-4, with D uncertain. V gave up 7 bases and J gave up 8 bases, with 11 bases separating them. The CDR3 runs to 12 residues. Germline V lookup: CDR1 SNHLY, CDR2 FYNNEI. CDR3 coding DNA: TGTGCCAGCAATCGACTTCAGGAAAAACTGTTTTTT. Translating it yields CASNRLQEKLFF.

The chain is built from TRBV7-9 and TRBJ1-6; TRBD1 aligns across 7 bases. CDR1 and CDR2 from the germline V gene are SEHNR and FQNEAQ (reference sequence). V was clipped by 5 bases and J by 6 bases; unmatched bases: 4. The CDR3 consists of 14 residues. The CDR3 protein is CASSDDRANSPLHF. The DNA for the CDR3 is TGTGCCAGCAGCGACGACAGGGCTAATTCACCCCTCCACTTT.